One sample yielded the 19 T cell receptor beta chains listed below, sequenced in a study of early T cells in non-severe SARS-CoV-2 infection. TCRdb fed the 5' RACE reads into MiXCR, producing one record per CDR3 protein. There are some 32,000 distinct CDR3 sequences in the sample; approximately 5.4% occur only once, and 6% to 7.5% lies in the top ten. The source material was whole blood. Source of these receptors: an adult who was a healthcare worker with PCR-confirmed SARS-CoV-2 infection or an uninfected control (not recorded which).

Ten or more counts support this clonotype. This chain connects TRBV4-1 to TRBJ2-1; D gene unclear. CDR1 MGHRA and CDR2 YSYEKL come from the germline V gene. V was cut by 1 base and J by 10 bases, with 11 bases left in between. This CDR3 is 13 amino acids long. DNA of the CDR3: TGCGCCAGCAGCCAAGGACCTCGCCAGGAGCAGTTCTTC. Translating gives CASSQGPRQEQFF.

Within the sample, this clonotype is medium-sized. This chain joins TRBV5-5 and TRBJ2-6; 10 bases line up with TRBD1. This CDR3 comprises 17 residues. CDR1 is SGHKS, CDR2 YYEKEE, per germline (reference sequence). The J segment lost 5 bases and the V segment lost 5 bases, leaving 10 bases of the junction unmatched. CDR3 protein: CASRTDRGDWRANVLTF. The DNA for the CDR3 is TGTGCCAGCAGGACGGACAGGGGGGACTGGAGGGCCAACGTCCTGACTTTC.

In this sample, this clonotype turned up many times. The V call is TRBV4-1, the J call TRBJ1-1, with a weak D call TRBD1 (6 bases). This CDR3 region has 16 residues. Germline values: CDR1 MGHRA, CDR2 YSYEKL. The germline V and J ends were trimmed by 0 bases and 0 bases, with 11 bases remaining between them. The CDR3 bases are TGCGCCAGCAGCCAAGAAATCAGGGGCGTGAACACTGAAGCTTTCTTT. It is translated as CASSQEIRGVNTEAFF.

The chain joins TRBV30 to TRBJ2-5; D not resolved. CDR1 GTSNPN and CDR2 SVGIG come from the germline V gene (reference sequence). The CDR3 sequence is 11 residues long. Trimming left V 5 bases short and J 3 bases short, with 7 bases between. CDR3 sequence: CAWEAKETQYF. CDR3 sequence (DNA): TGTGCCTGGGAGGCTAAAGAGACCCAGTACTTC.

This clonotype was recorded many times. This chain joins TRBV4-2 and TRBJ2-1; D is unresolved. Trimming took 4 bases from V and 9 from J, leaving 13 bases between them. This CDR3 is 13 amino acids long. Germline loops: CDR1 LGHNA, CDR2 YNFKEQ. The CDR3 sequence: CASSRPPMSEQFF. The CDR3 DNA reads as TGTGCCAGCAGCCGCCCGCCTATGAGTGAGCAGTTCTTC.

This clonotype was counted many times. This chain links TRBV7-8 with TRBJ2-1; 7 bases fit TRBD1. Germline CDR1 and CDR2: SGHVS and FQNEAQ. CDR3 length: 17 residues. V gave up 1 base and J gave up 9 bases; unmatched junction bases: 15. The CDR3 DNA follows: TGTGCCAGCAGCTTAGGTGGGGACAGCTACGTTCGGGGTGAGCAGTTCTTC. Its translation: CASSLGGDSYVRGEQFF.

This clonotype was seen at least ten times. The rearrangement joins TRBV11-2 to TRBJ1-2, with D maybe TRBD1 (6 bases). Germline V gene lookup returns CDR1 SGHAT and CDR2 FQNNGV. Between the trimmed V and J ends, which lost 0 bases and 0 bases, there was a span of 8 bases. This CDR3 is 15 amino acids long. CDR3 loop: CASSLEAGANYGYTF. CDR3 nucleotide sequence: TGTGCCAGCAGCTTAGAGGCAGGGGCTAACTATGGCTACACCTTC.

This clonotype was detected many times. The chain couples TRBV24-1 to TRBJ2-3, with 7 bases aligning to TRBD2. With 5 bases clipped from V and 4 bases from J, the junction kept 2 bases outside the gene matches. CDR3 size: 13 residues. CDR1 and CDR2 (germline): KGHDR, SFDVKD. CDR3 protein: CATSGAGADTQYF. CDR3 in DNA: TGTGCCACCAGTGGGGCGGGAGCAGATACGCAGTATTTT.

The chain joins TRBV5-6 to TRBJ1-4; D might be TRBD1 (6 bases). Trimming cost V 1 base and J 6 bases, with 13 bases left between them. In germline, CDR1 is SGHDT, CDR2 YYEEEE. This CDR3 region has 15 residues. The CDR3 DNA sequence: TGTGCCAGCAGCTTGACGACAGGATCACATGAAAAACTGTTTTTT. As protein: CASSLTTGSHEKLFF.

The chain uses TRBV18 and TRBJ2-2; no definite D call. The ends were cut back, 1 base at V and 1 base at J, with 4 bases in the middle. In germline, CDR1 is KGHSH, CDR2 LQKENI. This CDR3 comprises 14 residues. CDR3 sequence: CASSPRVNTGELFF. CDR3 nucleotides: TGTGCCAGCTCACCACGTGTGAACACCGGGGAGCTGTTTTTT.

In this sample, this clonotype turned up a few times. The chain recombines TRBV18 with TRBJ1-5; unclear D gene. The CDR3 length is 13 residues. V shed 3 bases and J shed 5 bases, with 8 bases lying between them. Germline values: CDR1 KGHSH, CDR2 LQKENI. The CDR3 nucleotides read TGTGCCAGCTCACCCGCGCACCATCAGCCCCAGCATTTT. Translating it yields CASSPAHHQPQHF.

This clonotype was detected a few times. This chain uses TRBV20-1 with TRBJ2-1; D unclear. Trimming removed 3 bases at V and 0 bases at J, with 12 bases between. Germline assignment: CDR1 DFQATT and CDR2 SNEGSKA (reference sequence). This CDR3 spans 15 amino acids. The CDR3: CSARPPRVSYNEQFF. CDR3 in DNA: TGCAGTGCTAGGCCTCCTAGAGTCTCCTACAATGAGCAGTTCTTC.

The genes are TRBV27 and TRBJ2-7, with TRBD2 identical over 8 bases. The length of the CDR3 is 15 residues. Germline-derived CDR1 and CDR2 are MNHEY and SMNVEV (reference sequence). The junction had 11 bases not matched to a gene; V was cut back by 3 bases and J by 7 bases. The CDR3 bases are TGTGCCAGCAGTTTCGGGATAGCGGGAATGCTTGAGCAGTACTTC. Protein sequence: CASSFGIAGMLEQYF.

This clonotype was recorded many times. This chain joins TRBV5-1 and TRBJ2-1, with TRBD1 matching over 7 bases. The V segment lost 2 bases and the J segment 7 bases; nucleotides outside the gene matches: 9. Germline V gene data show CDR1 as SGHRS and CDR2 as YFSETQ. The CDR3 runs 15 residues. The CDR3 here is CASSFSGDSRNEQFF. CDR3 nucleotides: TGCGCCAGCAGCTTTTCAGGGGACAGCCGAAATGAGCAGTTCTTC.

J is TRBJ1-1 and V is TRBV30; tentatively, D is TRBD1 (5 bases). Trimming shortened V by 0 bases and J by 1 base, and 6 bases separated the two germline ends. This CDR3 is built from 13 residues. Germline CDR1 GTSNPN, CDR2 SVGIG (reference sequence). The CDR3 DNA sequence: TGTGCCTGGAGTGTCCAGGGGAACACTGAAGCTTTCTTT. This sequence encodes CAWSVQGNTEAFF.

In this sample, this clonotype turned up a few times. The CDR3 region has the DNA TGTGCCAGCAGTAAGACTCCATCGGACACCGGGGAGCTGTTTTTT. Protein sequence: CASSKTPSDTGELFF. The V gene is TRBV6-4, the J gene TRBJ2-2; D is uncertain. The ends were cut back, 5 bases at V and 3 bases at J, with 13 bases in the middle. CDR1 MRHNA and CDR2 SNTAGT come from the germline V gene. The CDR3 contains 15 residues.

This clonotype has a count of ten or more. The chain carries TRBV27 and TRBJ2-7, with D possibly TRBD2 on 6 matching bases. Germline CDR1 reads MNHEY; CDR2 reads SMNVEV (reference sequence). The CDR3 is 18 residues long. V was pared by 5 bases and J by 2 bases, with 25 bases between. The CDR3 here is CASSPPTRGSGPAYEQYF. Here the CDR3 DNA reads TGTGCCAGCAGTCCGCCCACAAGGGGAAGCGGGCCGGCCTACGAGCAGTACTTC.

This clonotype was detected ten times or more. The V call is TRBV6-1, the J call TRBJ1-6, with no clear D. There are 12 residues in the CDR3. Deletions cut 8 bases from V and 7 bases from J, with 9 bases between. Germline CDR1 reads MNHNS; CDR2 reads SASEGT. CDR3 sequence reads: CASRDGNSPLHF. CDR3 in DNA: TGTGCCAGCCGAGACGGGAATTCACCCCTCCACTTT.

This clonotype was detected only a few times. This chain's CDR3 is CASRLAGGAYEQYF. DNA for the CDR3: TGTGCCAGTAGACTAGCGGGAGGGGCCTACGAGCAGTACTTC. The chain is built from TRBV19 and TRBJ2-7; 13 bases are shared with TRBD2. CDR1 LNHDA and CDR2 SQIVND come from the germline V gene (reference sequence). The CDR3 contains 14 residues. The ends lost 6 bases at V and 2 bases at J; junction bases unmatched: 1.